The rows below give T cell receptor beta chains drawn from one sample of a study of neurological immune-mediated disorders. TCRdb independently ran MiXCR on the 5' RACE reads; one entry per CDR3 protein. The table lists under 90,000 distinct CDR3 sequences, about 10% of them singletons. The sample comprised PBMCs. These receptors were collected from a man aged 25 to 40 in good health. The conserved cysteine and the conserved F or W are not part of the CDR3 here. Each record gives: clone size, V gene, J gene, CDR3 protein. The size of a clone is reported for some rows only, either as once, few or many, or as a class for expanded clones.

many,TRBV11-2,TRBJ2-7,ASRKHGGLSYEQY
many,TRBV28,TRBJ2-7,ASSLAGGPYEQY
many,TRBV12-3/TRBV12-4,TRBJ2-1,ASSSSGSQNEQF
many,TRBV20-1,TRBJ2-2,SASGQGAVVGELF
many,TRBV6-5,TRBJ1-1,ASSYTENTEAF
few,TRBV6-5,TRBJ1-1,ASSTVNTEAF
many,TRBV20-1,TRBJ2-7,SATRGLAGVDEQY
many,TRBV28,TRBJ1-2,ASSAPGEEYGYT
many,TRBV28,TRBJ1-6,ASSSPGGAYNSPLH
many,TRBV7-2,TRBJ1-5,ASSKARTGKNQPQH
many,TRBV12-3/TRBV12-4,TRBJ1-1,ASSSGRGTEAF
many,TRBV28,TRBJ1-2,ASSDRVLGYT
many,TRBV12-3/TRBV12-4,TRBJ2-3,ASNRIISTDTQY
many,TRBV7-9,TRBJ2-7,ASSLGVAPGLDEQY
NA,TRBV20-1,TRBJ1-1,SARWDKRDTEAF
many,TRBV12-3/TRBV12-4,TRBJ1-5,ASSPRAGGPAISNQPQH
many,TRBV5-1,TRBJ2-7,ASSLASGYEQY
NA,TRBV5-1,TRBJ1-5,AGSLNDNQPQH
many,TRBV20-1,TRBJ2-7,SARDEGVGEQY
NA,TRBV2,TRBJ1-1,ASSAAVEAF
many,TRBV12-3/TRBV12-4,TRBJ1-4,ASSSTAGTGGVRDEKLF
few,TRBV3-1,TRBJ2-1,ASSPWMTSGSQSPYNEQF
many,TRBV11-2,TRBJ2-1,ASRNRHNEQF
many,TRBV27,TRBJ2-7,ASSPSGGFSYEQY
many,TRBV20-1,TRBJ2-4,SALSGGLAKNIQY
many,TRBV9,TRBJ1-2,ASSAFSDTNFYGYT
many,TRBV29-1,TRBJ2-7,SVDTSGSDSYEQY